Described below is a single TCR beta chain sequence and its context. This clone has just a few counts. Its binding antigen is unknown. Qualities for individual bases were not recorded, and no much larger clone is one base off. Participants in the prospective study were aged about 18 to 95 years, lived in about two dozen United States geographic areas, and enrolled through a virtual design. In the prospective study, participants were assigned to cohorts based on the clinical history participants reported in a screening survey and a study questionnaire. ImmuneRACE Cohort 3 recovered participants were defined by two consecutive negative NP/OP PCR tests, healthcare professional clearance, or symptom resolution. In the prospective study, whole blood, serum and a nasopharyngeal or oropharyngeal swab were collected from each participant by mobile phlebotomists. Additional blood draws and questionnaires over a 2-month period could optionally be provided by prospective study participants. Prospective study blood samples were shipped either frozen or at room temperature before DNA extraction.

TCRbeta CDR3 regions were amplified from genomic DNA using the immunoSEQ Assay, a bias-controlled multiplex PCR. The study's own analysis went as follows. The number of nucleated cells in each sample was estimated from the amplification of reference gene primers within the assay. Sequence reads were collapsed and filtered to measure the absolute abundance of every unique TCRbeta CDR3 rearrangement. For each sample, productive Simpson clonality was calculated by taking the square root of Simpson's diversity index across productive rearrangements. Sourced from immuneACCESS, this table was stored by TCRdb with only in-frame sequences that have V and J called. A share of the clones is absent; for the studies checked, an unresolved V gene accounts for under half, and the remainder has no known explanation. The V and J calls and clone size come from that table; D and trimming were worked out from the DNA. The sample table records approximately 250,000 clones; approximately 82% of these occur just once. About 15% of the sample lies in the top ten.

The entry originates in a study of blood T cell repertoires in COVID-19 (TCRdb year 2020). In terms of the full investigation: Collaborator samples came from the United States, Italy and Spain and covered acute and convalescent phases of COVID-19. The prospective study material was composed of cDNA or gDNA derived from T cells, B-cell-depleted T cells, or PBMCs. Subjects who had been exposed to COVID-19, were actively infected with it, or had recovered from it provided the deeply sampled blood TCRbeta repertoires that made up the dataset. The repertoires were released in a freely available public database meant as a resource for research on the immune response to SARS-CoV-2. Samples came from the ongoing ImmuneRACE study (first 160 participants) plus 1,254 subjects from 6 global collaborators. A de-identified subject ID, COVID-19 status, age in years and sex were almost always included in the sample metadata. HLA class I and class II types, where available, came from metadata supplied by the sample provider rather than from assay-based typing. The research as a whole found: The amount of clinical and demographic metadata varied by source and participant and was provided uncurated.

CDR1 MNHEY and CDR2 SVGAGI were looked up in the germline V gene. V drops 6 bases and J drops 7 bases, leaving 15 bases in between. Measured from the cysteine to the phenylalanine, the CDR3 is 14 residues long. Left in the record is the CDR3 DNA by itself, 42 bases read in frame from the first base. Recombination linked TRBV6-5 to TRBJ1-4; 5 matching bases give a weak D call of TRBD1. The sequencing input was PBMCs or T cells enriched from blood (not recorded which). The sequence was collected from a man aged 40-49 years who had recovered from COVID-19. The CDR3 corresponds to CASRSGGEGEKLFF. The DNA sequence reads TGTGCCAGCAGGTCGGGGGGAGAAGGTGAAAAACTGTTTTTT.